The 8 T cell receptor beta chains below were found in one sample sequenced in a study of OX40 agonist ivuxolimab in advanced cancers. The data were produced by immunoSEQ multiplex PCR, yet TCRdb's version contains in-frame clones alone and is incomplete. Counted here are tens of thousands of clones, around four fifths occurring once; the ten biggest clones make up roughly 13%. Sequenced here: CD4+ or CD8+ T cells sorted from blood, sampled in a trial of the OX40 agonist ivuxolimab. The receptor source for this set is an adult with an advanced solid tumor such as melanoma, head and neck, liver or kidney cancer.

The chain employs TRBV28 and TRBJ1-5; TRBD1 is a possible D gene (6 bases). The CDR3 length is 15 residues. Germline V gene data show CDR1 as MDHEN and CDR2 as SYDVKM. V lost 7 bases, J lost 8 bases, and 21 bases lay in between. CDR3 sequence: CASTRGSQGNKPQHF. CDR3 in DNA: TGTGCCAGCACCCGCGGAAGCCAGGGGAATAAGCCCCAGCATTTT.

The chain links TRBV5-1 to TRBJ2-7; D possibly uses TRBD1 or TRBD2 (5 bases each). V gave up 2 bases and J gave up 3 bases, with 12 bases separating them. Germline V lookup: CDR1 SGHRS, CDR2 YFSETQ. This CDR3 has 14 amino acids. The DNA for the CDR3 is TGCGCCAGCAGCTTTGGGGGTGGTAGCTACGAGCAGTACTTC. Its protein product is CASSFGGGSYEQYF.

CDR3 bases: TGTGCCAGCAGCCCCTCACAAGTGGACACTGAAGCTTTCTTT. Protein sequence: CASSPSQVDTEAFF. The chain combines TRBV11-2 with TRBJ1-1; unclear D gene. This CDR3 has 14 residues. Germline V gene lookup returns CDR1 SGHAT and CDR2 FQNNGV. Trimming removed 5 bases from V and 3 bases from J, with 13 bases in between. Full variable domain (outside the CDR3, taken from reference TRBV11-2 and TRBJ1-1): EAGVAQSPRYKIIEKRQSVAFWCNPISGHATLYWYQQILGQGPKLLIQFQNNGVVDDSQLPKDRFSAERLKGVDSTLKIQPAKLEDSAVYLCASSPSQVDTEAFFGQGTRLTVV.

The chain joins TRBV7-9 to TRBJ2-6; a weak D match, TRBD2 (5 bases). V shed 5 bases and J shed 3 bases, with 8 bases lying between them. CDR1 is SEHNR, CDR2 FQNEAQ, per germline (reference sequence). The CDR3 is made up of 14 amino acids. CDR3 DNA: TGTGCCAGCAGCCTCCGGGATGGGGCCAACGTCCTGACTTTC. Amino acid sequence: CASSLRDGANVLTF.

The table lists this clone with a count of one. The gene calls are TRBV30 and TRBJ2-7; 9 nucleotides align to TRBD1. J gave up 4 bases and V 4 bases, and 8 bases lay outside the gene matches. The germline V gene encodes CDR1 GTSNPN and CDR2 SVGIG (reference sequence). The CDR3 is 14 residues long. The CDR3 DNA sequence: TGTGCCTGGAATAAAAAAGGACAGGGGTACGAGCAGTACTTC. Encoded protein: CAWNKKGQGYEQYF.

This clone has just one count. The chain is built from TRBV7-2 and TRBJ2-7; a possible D gene is TRBD1 (6 bases). Germline V gives CDR1 SGHTA, CDR2 FQGNSA. The CDR3 contains 14 residues. The ends were cut back, 4 bases at V and 1 base at J, with 11 bases in the middle. DNA of the CDR3: TGTGCCAGCAGCTCCGGGACAAATTCCTACGAGCAGTACTTC. Translating gives CASSSGTNSYEQYF.

The chain uses TRBV5-4 and TRBJ2-1; a weak D match, TRBD2 (5 bases). Between the trimmed V and J ends, which lost 4 bases and 10 bases, there was a span of 12 bases. The CDR3 runs 12 residues. Germline-derived CDR1 and CDR2 are SGHNT and YYREEE (reference sequence). The CDR3 loop reads CASSISTGEQFF. For the CDR3, the DNA is TGTGCCAGCAGCATCTCGACGGGGGAGCAGTTCTTC.

This chain links TRBV7-3 with TRBJ1-1, with a weak D call TRBD1 (5 bases). CDR1 and CDR2 (germline): SGHTA, FQGTGA. The length of the CDR3 is 13 residues. The germline V and J ends were trimmed by 5 bases and 1 base, with 8 bases remaining between them. CDR3 sequence reads: CASSGGQNTEAFF. For the CDR3, the DNA is TGTGCCAGCAGCGGAGGACAGAACACTGAAGCTTTCTTT.